The 5 T cell receptor beta chains presented below share a single source sample, sequenced in a study of T cell repertoires in cytomegalovirus infection. One entry per CDR3 protein, called by TCRdb with MiXCR from the reads. Of roughly 760,000 distinct CDR3 sequences listed, approximately 40% are singletons. Sequenced sample: PBMCs. The receptors shown here come from a human donor in good health (CMV status not recorded). Some clones in this sample may be carry-over from other donors' samples.

This clonotype occurred a few times. CDR3 in amino acids: CASSYSERGLGYTF. The CDR3 nucleotides read TGTGCCAGCAGTTACTCTGAGCGGGGGCTTGGCTACACCTTC. The chain employs TRBV6-5 and TRBJ1-2; perhaps TRBD1 as D (6 bases). The germline CDR1 and CDR2 sequences are MNHEY and SVGAGI. The CDR3 is 14 amino acids. V was clipped by 0 bases and J by 7 bases, with 12 bases between them.

The chain joins TRBV7-2 to TRBJ2-5; the D call may be TRBD1 or TRBD2 (6 bases each). In germline, CDR1 is SGHTA, CDR2 FQGNSA. The V gene lost 1 base and the J gene lost 5 bases, with 14 bases spanning the gap. This CDR3 is built from 15 residues. The CDR3 loop is CASSLVWGAGETQYF. Written as DNA, the CDR3 is TGTGCCAGCAGCTTAGTTTGGGGGGCGGGGGAGACCCAGTACTTC.

DNA of the CDR3: TGCGCCAGCAGCTTTGTGGAAAGGCAGGGAGGGTTCACTGAAGCTTTCTTT. This sequence encodes CASSFVERQGGFTEAFF. V gene TRBV5-1 combines with J gene TRBJ1-1, with D possibly TRBD1 on 5 matching bases. The V gene's germline CDR1 is SGHRS and CDR2 YFSETQ. This CDR3 has 17 amino acids. V lost 2 bases and J lost 4, with 21 bases in between.

The table lists this clonotype with a few counts. This chain connects TRBV7-9 to TRBJ2-5; D remains ambiguous. The CDR3 is made up of 11 amino acids. Germline V gene lookup returns CDR1 SEHNR and CDR2 FQNEAQ (reference sequence). The germline V and J ends were trimmed by 1 base and 8 bases, with 5 bases remaining between them. This CDR3 is CASSLEQTQYF. CDR3 nucleotides: TGTGCCAGCAGCTTAGAACAAACCCAGTACTTC.

This sequence joins TRBV28 and TRBJ2-2; 9 nucleotides align to TRBD1. Trimming took 6 bases from V and 7 from J; bases not matched to a gene: 12. This CDR3 region has 16 residues. CDR1 MDHEN and CDR2 SYDVKM come from the germline V gene. CDR3 protein: CASSPMPGQGGGELFF. The CDR3 coding sequence is TGTGCCAGCAGCCCAATGCCGGGACAGGGAGGCGGGGAGCTGTTTTTT.